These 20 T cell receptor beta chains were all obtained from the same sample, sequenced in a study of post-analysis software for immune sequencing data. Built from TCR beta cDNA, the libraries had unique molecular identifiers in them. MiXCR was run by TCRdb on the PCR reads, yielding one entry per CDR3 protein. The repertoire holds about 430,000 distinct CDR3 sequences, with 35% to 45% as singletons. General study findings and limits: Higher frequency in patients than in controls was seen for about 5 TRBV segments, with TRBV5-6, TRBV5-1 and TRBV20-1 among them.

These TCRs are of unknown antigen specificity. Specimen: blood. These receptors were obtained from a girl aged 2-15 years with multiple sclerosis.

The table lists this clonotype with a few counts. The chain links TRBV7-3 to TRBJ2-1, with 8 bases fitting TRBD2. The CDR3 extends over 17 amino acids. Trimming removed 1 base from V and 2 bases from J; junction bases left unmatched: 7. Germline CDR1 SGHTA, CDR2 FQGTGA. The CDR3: CASSLSGGSLTYNEQFF. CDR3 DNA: TGTGCCAGCAGCTTAAGCGGGGGGAGTCTGACCTACAATGAGCAGTTCTTC.

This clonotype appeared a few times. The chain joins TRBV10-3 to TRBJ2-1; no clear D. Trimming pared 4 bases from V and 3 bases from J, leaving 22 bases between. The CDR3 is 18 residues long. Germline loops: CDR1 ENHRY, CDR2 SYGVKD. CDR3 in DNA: TGTGCCATCAGTGGATATGGGTGGTTTTCTGGGGACTACAATGAGCAGTTCTTC. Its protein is CAISGYGWFSGDYNEQFF.

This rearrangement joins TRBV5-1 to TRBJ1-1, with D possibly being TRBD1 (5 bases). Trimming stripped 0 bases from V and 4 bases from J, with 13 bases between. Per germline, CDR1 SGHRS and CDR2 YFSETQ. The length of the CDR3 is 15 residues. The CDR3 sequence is CASSLVLGAGTEAFF. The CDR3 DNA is TGCGCCAGCAGCTTGGTACTTGGGGCGGGCACTGAAGCTTTCTTT.

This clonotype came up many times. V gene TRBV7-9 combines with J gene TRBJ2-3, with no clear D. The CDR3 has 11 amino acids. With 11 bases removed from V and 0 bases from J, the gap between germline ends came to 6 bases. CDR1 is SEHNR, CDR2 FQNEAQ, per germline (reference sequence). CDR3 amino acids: CASRSTDTQYF. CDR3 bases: TGTGCCTCCAGGAGCACAGATACGCAGTATTTT.

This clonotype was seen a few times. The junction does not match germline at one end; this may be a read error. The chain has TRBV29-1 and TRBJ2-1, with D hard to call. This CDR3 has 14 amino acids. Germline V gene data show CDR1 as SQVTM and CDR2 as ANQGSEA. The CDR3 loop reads CSAEGYRLYNEQFF. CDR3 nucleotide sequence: TGCAGCGCTGAAGGTTACCGCCTATACAATGAGCAGTTCTTC.

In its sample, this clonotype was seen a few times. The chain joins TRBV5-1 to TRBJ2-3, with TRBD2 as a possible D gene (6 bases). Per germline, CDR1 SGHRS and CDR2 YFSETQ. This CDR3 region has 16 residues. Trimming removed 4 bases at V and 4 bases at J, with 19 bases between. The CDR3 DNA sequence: TGCGCCAGCAGCCTCGCGTTTCAGGGCGGGGCAGATACGCAGTATTTT. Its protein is CASSLAFQGGADTQYF.

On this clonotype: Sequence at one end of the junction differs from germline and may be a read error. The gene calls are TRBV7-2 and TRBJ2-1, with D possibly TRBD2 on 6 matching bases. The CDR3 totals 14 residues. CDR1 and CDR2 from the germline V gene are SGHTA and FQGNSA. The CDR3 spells CASGNSGTYNERFF. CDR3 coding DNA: TGTGCCAGCGGAAATAGCGGTACCTACAATGAGCGGTTCTTC.

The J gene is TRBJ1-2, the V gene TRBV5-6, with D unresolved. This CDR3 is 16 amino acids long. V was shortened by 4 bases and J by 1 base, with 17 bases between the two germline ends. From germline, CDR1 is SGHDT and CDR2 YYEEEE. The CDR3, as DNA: TGTGCCAGCAGCGGATCAGAACGGTTCTATAACTATGGCTACACCTTC. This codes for CASSGSERFYNYGYTF.

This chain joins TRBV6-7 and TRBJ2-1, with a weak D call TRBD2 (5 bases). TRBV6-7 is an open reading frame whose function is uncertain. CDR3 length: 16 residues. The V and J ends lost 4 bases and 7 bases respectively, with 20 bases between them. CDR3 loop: CASSFPLATPRNEQFF. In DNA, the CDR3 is TGTGCCAGCAGTTTTCCTCTAGCCACCCCTCGAAATGAGCAGTTCTTC.

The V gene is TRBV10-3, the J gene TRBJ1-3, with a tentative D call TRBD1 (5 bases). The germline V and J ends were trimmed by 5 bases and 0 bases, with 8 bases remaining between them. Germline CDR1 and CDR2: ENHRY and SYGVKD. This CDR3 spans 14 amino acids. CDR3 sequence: CAISRQNSGNTIYF. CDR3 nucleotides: TGTGCCATCAGTAGACAGAACTCTGGAAACACCATATATTTT.

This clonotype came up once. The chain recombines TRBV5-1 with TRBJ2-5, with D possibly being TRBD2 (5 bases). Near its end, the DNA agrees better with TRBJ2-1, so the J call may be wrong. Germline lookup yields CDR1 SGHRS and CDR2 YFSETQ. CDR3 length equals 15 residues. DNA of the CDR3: TGCGCCAGCAGCTTGGCAGCGGATATTCAAGAGACCCAGTTCTTC. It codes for CASSLAADIQETQFF.

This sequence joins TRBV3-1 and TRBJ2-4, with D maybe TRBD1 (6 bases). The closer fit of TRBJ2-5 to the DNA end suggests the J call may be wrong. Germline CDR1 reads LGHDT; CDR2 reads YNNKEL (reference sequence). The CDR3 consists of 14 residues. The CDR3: CASSQVDRRETQYF. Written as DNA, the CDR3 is TGTGCCAGCAGCCAAGTTGACAGGAGAGAGACCCAGTACTTC.

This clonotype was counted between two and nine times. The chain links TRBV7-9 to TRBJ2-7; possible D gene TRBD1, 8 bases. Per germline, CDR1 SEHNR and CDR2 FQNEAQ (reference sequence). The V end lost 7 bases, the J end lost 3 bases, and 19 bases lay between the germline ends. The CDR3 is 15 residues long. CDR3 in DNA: TGTGCCAGCAACCTACAGGGGGAGGGGCTCTACGAGCAGTACTTC. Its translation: CASNLQGEGLYEQYF.

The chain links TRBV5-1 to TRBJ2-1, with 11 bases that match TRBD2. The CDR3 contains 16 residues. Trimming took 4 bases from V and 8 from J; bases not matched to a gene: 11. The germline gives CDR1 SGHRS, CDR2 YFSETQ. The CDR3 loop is CASSAPGTSGNDEQFF. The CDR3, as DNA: TGCGCCAGCAGCGCGCCCGGGACTAGCGGAAACGATGAGCAGTTCTTC.

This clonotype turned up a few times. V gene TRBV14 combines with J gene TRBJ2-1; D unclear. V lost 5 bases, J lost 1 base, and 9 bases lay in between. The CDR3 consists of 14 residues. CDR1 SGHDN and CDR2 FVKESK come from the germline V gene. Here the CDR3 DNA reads TGTGCCAGCAGCGTCCGGGTGTCCTACAATGAGCAGTTCTTC. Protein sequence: CASSVRVSYNEQFF.

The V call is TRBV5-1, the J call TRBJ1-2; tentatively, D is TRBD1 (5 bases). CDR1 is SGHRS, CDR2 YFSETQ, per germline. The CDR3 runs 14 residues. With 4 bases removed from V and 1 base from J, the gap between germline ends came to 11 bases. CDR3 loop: CASSPPGHNYGYTF. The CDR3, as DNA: TGCGCCAGCAGCCCCCCGGGGCATAACTATGGCTACACCTTC.

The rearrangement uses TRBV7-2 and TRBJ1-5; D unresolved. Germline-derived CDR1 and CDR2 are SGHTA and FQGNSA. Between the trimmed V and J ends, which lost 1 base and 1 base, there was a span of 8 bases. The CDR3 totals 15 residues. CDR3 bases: TGTGCCAGCAGCTTAGAAGGAGACAGCAATCAGCCCCAGCATTTT. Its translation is CASSLEGDSNQPQHF. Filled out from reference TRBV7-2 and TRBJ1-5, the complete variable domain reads GAGVSQSPSNKVTEKGKDVELRCDPISGHTALYWYRQSLGQGLEFLIYFQGNSAPDKSGLPSDRFSAERTGGSVSTLTIQRTQQEDSAVYLCASSLEGDSNQPQHFGDGTRLSIL.

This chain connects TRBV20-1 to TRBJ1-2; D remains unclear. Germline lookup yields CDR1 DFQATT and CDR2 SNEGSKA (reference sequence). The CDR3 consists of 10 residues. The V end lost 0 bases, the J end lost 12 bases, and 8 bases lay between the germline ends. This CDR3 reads CSARDRRDTF. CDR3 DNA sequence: TGCAGTGCTAGAGATAGGAGGGACACCTTC.

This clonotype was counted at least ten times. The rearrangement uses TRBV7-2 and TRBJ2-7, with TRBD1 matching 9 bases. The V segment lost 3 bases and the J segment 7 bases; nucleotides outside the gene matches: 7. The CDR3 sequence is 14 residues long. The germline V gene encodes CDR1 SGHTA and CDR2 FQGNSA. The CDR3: CASSFRDRVREQYF. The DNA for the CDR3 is TGTGCCAGCAGCTTCCGGGACAGGGTGAGGGAGCAGTACTTC.

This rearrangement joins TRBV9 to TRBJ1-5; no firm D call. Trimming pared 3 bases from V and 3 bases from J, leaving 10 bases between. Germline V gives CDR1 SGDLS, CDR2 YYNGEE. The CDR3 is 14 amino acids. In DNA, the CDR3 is TGTGCCAGCAGCGGGAATGGGCTCAATCAGCCCCAGCATTTT. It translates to CASSGNGLNQPQHF.